This T cell receptor (beta chain) stems from a study of HIV-infected patients and healthy controls. General study points: CMV-associated CDR3s mostly grew nonsignificantly during therapy, while HIV-associated CDR3s declined significantly. The authors saw processing only sixteen HIV-infected individuals as a major limitation on generality.

Around 500 ng RNA was reverse transcribed with alpha and beta constant-region primers. Each of the alpha and beta chains got its own library through chain-specific third strand synthesis with indices. TCRdb re-called the 5' RACE reads with MiXCR, one entry per CDR3 protein. This sample has 15,000 to 18,000 distinct CDR3 sequences, with roughly 7.5% found just once. This clonotype occurred a few times. Its specificity is unknown. No cell fractionation was done, so the repertoire covers all unsorted peripheral blood T cells. Trimming removed 3 bases at V and 4 bases at J, with 9 bases between. The length of the CDR3 is 13 residues.

The chain combines TRBV12-3 or TRBV12-4 with TRBJ1-2, with D maybe TRBD1 (5 bases). The sequence was collected from an adult in good health. Sequenced: blood. The CDR3 is CASSLGQIYGYTF. CDR3 nucleotides: TGTGCCAGCAGTTTGGGGCAGATCTATGGCTACACCTTC.